This T cell receptor (beta chain) emerged from a study of technical replicates of blood from a few donors. The CDR3 extends over 15 amino acids. In germline, CDR1 is PRHDT, CDR2 FYEKMQ (reference sequence). Trimming took 5 bases from V and 6 from J, leaving 19 bases between them. The method was immunoSEQ multiplex PCR; TCRdb's version includes in-frame clones alone and lacks a portion of them. In the table there are over 75,000 clones, approximately 97% of which are singletons. The clonotype was recovered from a human donor in good health. Sequenced: T cells isolated from PBMCs. The V gene is TRBV13, the J gene TRBJ1-2, with D perhaps matching TRBD1 (5 bases). Here the CDR3 reads CASSPNTGPDDGYTF. Written as DNA, the CDR3 is TGTGCCAGCAGCCCCAATACAGGTCCCGACGATGGCTACACCTTC.